This TCR beta chain appears in the sequencing data of a study of CXCR3-negative and CXCR3-positive naive CD8 T cells. To note about this clonotype: Its matching antigen is unknown.

TRB cDNA libraries were made by UMI-labeled 5' RACE. TCRdb re-called the 5' RACE reads, yielding one record per CDR3 amino acid sequence without DNA. This sample lists around 63,000 distinct CDR3 sequences; its ten largest clones have about 4.9%. Looked up from germline, CDR1 is SQVTM and CDR2 is ANQGSEA. The CDR3 spans 15 residues. Study-wide results and limits: Memory CD8+ cells showed much lower diversity, while both naive subsets displayed comparably high diversity. TRB CDR3 properties were used to infer TCR strength, and surface CD5 was comparable between naive subsets. Hydrophobicity of TRB CDR3s was greater in CXCR3-positive naive cells than in CXCR3-negative naive cells.

The receptor was isolated from a human donor in good health. Some clones in this sample may be carry-over from other donors' samples. Input material: naive CXCR3+ CD8+ T cells from blood. Subset: CD45RO-CCR7+CD27+CD95- naive CD8+ T cells expressing CXCR3 (TNR3+). J is TRBJ2-3 and V is TRBV29-1; as DNA is missing, the TRBD1 call by TCRdb cannot be tested. CDR3 protein: CSVDQAGQGADTQYF.